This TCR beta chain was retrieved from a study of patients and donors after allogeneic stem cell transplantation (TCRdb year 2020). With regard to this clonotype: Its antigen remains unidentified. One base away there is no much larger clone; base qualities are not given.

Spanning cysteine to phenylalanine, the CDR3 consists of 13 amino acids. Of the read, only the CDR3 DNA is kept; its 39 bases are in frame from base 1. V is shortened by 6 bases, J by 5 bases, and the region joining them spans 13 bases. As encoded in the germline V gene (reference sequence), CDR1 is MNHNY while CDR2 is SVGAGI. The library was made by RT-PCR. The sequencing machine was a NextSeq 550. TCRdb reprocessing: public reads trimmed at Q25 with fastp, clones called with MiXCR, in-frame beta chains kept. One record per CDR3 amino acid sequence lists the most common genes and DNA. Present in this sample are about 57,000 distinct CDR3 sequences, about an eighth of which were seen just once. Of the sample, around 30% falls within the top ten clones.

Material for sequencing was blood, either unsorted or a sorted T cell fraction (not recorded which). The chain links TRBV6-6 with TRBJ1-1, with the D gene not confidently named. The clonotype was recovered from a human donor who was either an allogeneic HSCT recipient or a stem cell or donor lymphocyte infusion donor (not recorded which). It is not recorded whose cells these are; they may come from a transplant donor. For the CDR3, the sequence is CASSLPQETEAFF. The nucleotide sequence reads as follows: TGTGCCAGCAGCTTACCACAAGAAACTGAAGCTTTCTTT.